Below, 23 T cell receptor beta chains from the same sample are listed, as sequenced in a study of shared clonotypes between healthy human individuals (dated by TCRdb to about 2020). The library was obtained by the immunoSEQ multiplex PCR assay. The immuneACCESS repertoire file appears here via TCRdb, limited to in-frame rearrangements. These files lack a portion of the clones; in checked studies, under half of the deficit traces to unresolved V genes, and the cause of the others is not known. This sample is represented by 2 million to 2.5 million clones; about nine tenths of them were singletons. The ten largest clones add up to approximately 0.41% of the sample. The sample consisted of naive CD4+ T cells from PBMCs. What this sample's cell subset or site label stands for: CD45RA+ positively selected. Receptor source: a man aged 18 to 29 in good health. Some clones in this sample may be carry-over from other donors' samples.

The rearrangement uses TRBV19 and TRBJ1-2; TRBD1 matches at 10 bases. J was trimmed by 4 bases and V by 5 bases; bases with no gene match: 7. Germline assignment: CDR1 LNHDA and CDR2 SQIVND (reference sequence). The CDR3 sequence is 15 residues long. The CDR3 spells CASSRQGAFGYGYTF. CDR3 DNA: TGTGCCAGTAGTCGACAGGGGGCGTTCGGCTATGGCTACACCTTC.

This chain joins TRBV28 and TRBJ1-2; TRBD1 might be the D (5 bases). CDR1 and CDR2 from the germline V gene are MDHEN and SYDVKM. The CDR3 is made up of 15 amino acids. V lost 5 bases and J lost 5, with 18 bases in between. CDR3 nucleotide sequence: TGTGCCAGCAGTCCACGACAGACGGATTATTATGGCTACACCTTC. Its protein is CASSPRQTDYYGYTF.

This chain links TRBV5-5 with TRBJ2-1; possibly TRBD2 for D (5 bases). Germline CDR1 reads SGHKS; CDR2 reads YYEKEE (reference sequence). Trimming left V 4 bases short and J 7 bases short, with 24 bases between. The CDR3 is made up of 17 amino acids. The CDR3 is CASSPTDVERRGNEQFF. The DNA of the CDR3 is TGTGCCAGCAGCCCCACCGATGTCGAGCGGAGAGGAAATGAGCAGTTCTTC.

The chain links TRBV5-1 to TRBJ2-3; D might be TRBD1 (6 bases). Trimming removed 4 bases from V and 2 bases from J, with 17 bases in between. In germline, CDR1 is SGHRS, CDR2 YFSETQ. The CDR3 spans 16 residues. In DNA, the CDR3 is TGCGCCAGCAGCCCGAATCCCACAGGGACCACAGATACGCAGTATTTT. It yields the protein CASSPNPTGTTDTQYF.

A note on this clone: The same CDR3 can be traced to other DNA sequences in this sample. The rearrangement uses TRBV5-4 and TRBJ2-5; D gene ambiguous. Trimming pared 2 bases from V and 2 bases from J, leaving 1 base between. CDR1 is SGHNT, CDR2 YYREEE, per germline (reference sequence). The CDR3 sequence is 11 residues long. The CDR3 loop reads CASSLQETQYF. CDR3 nucleotides: TGTGCCAGCAGCTTACAAGAGACCCAGTACTTC.

CDR3 DNA: TGCGCCAGCAGCTTGGGGTTTCCGTCTGGGGCCAACGTCCTGACTTTC. This gives the protein CASSLGFPSGANVLTF. The gene calls are TRBV5-1 and TRBJ2-6; no clear D. CDR3 length equals 16 residues. V lost 0 bases to trimming and J lost 1 base, with 8 bases between them. In germline, CDR1 is SGHRS, CDR2 YFSETQ.

The chain uses TRBV5-1 and TRBJ2-3, with TRBD2 matching over 9 bases. Unmatched junction bases numbered 15, after V lost 0 bases and J lost 4 bases. Per the germline V gene, CDR1 is SGHRS and CDR2 is YFSETQ. This CDR3 is built from 19 residues. The CDR3 DNA is TGCGCCAGCAGCTTGGTTGTCGCGGGAGGGCCGTCCGGTGCAGATACGCAGTATTTT. Translation: CASSLVVAGGPSGADTQYF.

The chain combines TRBV30 with TRBJ1-6; TRBD1 agrees at 10 bases. CDR3 length equals 15 residues. The germline V gene has CDR1 GTSNPN and CDR2 SVGIG (reference sequence). The trim removed 1 base at V and 7 bases at J, leaving 4 bases unmatched. The CDR3 nucleotides are TGTGCCTGGAGTGACCGGACAGGGGGAAATTCACCCCTCCACTTT. This gives the protein CAWSDRTGGNSPLHF.

The chain carries TRBV19 and TRBJ2-3, with a possible D match to TRBD2 (5 bases). The CDR3 length is 16 residues. The ends were cut back, 6 bases at V and 4 bases at J, with 20 bases in the middle. Germline lookup yields CDR1 LNHDA and CDR2 SQIVND (reference sequence). DNA of the CDR3: TGTGCCAGTAGGACCCGAGCCACTACCGGGGCAGATACGCAGTATTTT. It translates to CASRTRATTGADTQYF.

The rearrangement joins TRBV7-9 to TRBJ2-3, with D unresolved. The V end was cut by 1 base, the J end by 4 bases, with 6 bases between. This CDR3 is built from 13 residues. Germline V gene lookup returns CDR1 SEHNR and CDR2 FQNEAQ (reference sequence). For the CDR3, the DNA is TGTGCCAGCAGCTTAGATGCCCCAGATACGCAGTATTTT. Protein: CASSLDAPDTQYF.

The chain has TRBV7-9 and TRBJ1-2; 9 bases match TRBD1. The CDR3 is 15 amino acids. V shed 4 bases and J 4 bases; nucleotides not matched to a gene: 7. Germline V gene data show CDR1 as SEHNR and CDR2 as FQNEAQ (reference sequence). The DNA of the CDR3 is TGTGCCAGCAGCTCCGGACAGGGGTATACCTATGGCTACACCTTC. It yields the protein CASSSGQGYTYGYTF. Looking up the rest from reference TRBV7-9 and TRBJ1-2 gives the full variable domain: DTGVSQNPRHKITKRGQNVTFRCDPISEHNRLYWYRQTLGQGPEFLTYFQNEAQLEKSRLLSDRFSAERPKGSFSTLEIQRTEQGDSAMYLCASSSGQGYTYGYTFGSGTRLTVV.

As regards this clone: The sample holds other DNA sequences that translate to the same CDR3. The chain recombines TRBV9 with TRBJ1-2; D unclear. The germline V gene has CDR1 SGDLS and CDR2 YYNGEE. V lost 0 bases and J lost 5, with 5 bases in between. The CDR3 runs 12 residues. The CDR3 DNA is TGTGCCAGCAGCGTAGAGTCGTATGGCTACACCTTC. Translating it yields CASSVESYGYTF.

CDR3 amino acids: CASSRGREVFPETQYF. In DNA, the CDR3 is TGCGCCAGCAGCCGCGGGAGGGAGGTCTTTCCAGAGACCCAGTACTTC. The gene calls are TRBV5-1 and TRBJ2-5; the match to TRBD2 covers 9 bases. The CDR3 has 16 amino acids. Germline V gene data show CDR1 as SGHRS and CDR2 as YFSETQ. With V trimmed by 4 bases and J by 4 bases, 11 bases remained unmatched.

The chain recombines TRBV5-1 with TRBJ2-7; 7 nucleotides align to TRBD1. V lost 3 bases, J lost 5 bases, and 8 bases stayed unmatched. The CDR3 is 14 amino acids. The V gene's germline CDR1 is SGHRS and CDR2 YFSETQ. CDR3 DNA sequence: TGCGCCAGCAGCTCCCAGGGGGTTACGGACGAGCAGTACTTC. Residues: CASSSQGVTDEQYF.

The rearrangement uses TRBV4-1 and TRBJ2-2, with unresolved D. This CDR3 spans 20 amino acids. Germline CDR1 MGHRA, CDR2 YSYEKL. Trimming took 0 bases from V and 2 from J, leaving 22 bases between them. For the CDR3, the DNA is TGCGCCAGCAGCCAAGATCTTACGCGTTGGGCCCTCGTAAACACCGGGGAGCTGTTTTTT. Encoded protein: CASSQDLTRWALVNTGELFF.

The chain links TRBV5-1 to TRBJ1-2, with TRBD1 matching over 8 bases. The CDR3 contains 12 residues. With V trimmed by 4 bases and J by 8 bases, 4 bases remained unmatched. Germline V gives CDR1 SGHRS, CDR2 YFSETQ. CDR3 loop: CASSQDREGYTF. DNA for the CDR3: TGCGCCAGCAGCCAGGACAGGGAAGGCTACACCTTC.

The chain carries TRBV5-4 and TRBJ1-1; maybe TRBD1 (6 bases). In germline, CDR1 is SGHNT, CDR2 YYREEE (reference sequence). This CDR3 comprises 15 residues. V was pared by 0 bases and J by 5 bases, with 14 bases between. CDR3 in amino acids: CASSLAGVPGTEAFF. CDR3 bases: TGTGCCAGCAGCTTGGCAGGGGTTCCGGGAACTGAAGCTTTCTTT.

In this sample, this clone turned up a few times. This sequence joins TRBV7-9 and TRBJ2-3; 8 bases match TRBD2. Trimming at V came to 5 bases and at J to 6 bases, leaving 16 bases not matched to a gene. The length of the CDR3 is 17 residues. CDR1 is SEHNR and CDR2 is FQNEAQ in the germline V gene (reference sequence). As DNA, the CDR3 is TGTGCCAGCAGCCGTCCGGGAGGGGTGGACCCGGGGGATACGCAGTATTTT. This sequence encodes CASSRPGGVDPGDTQYF.

The chain is built from TRBV11-2 and TRBJ2-3, with TRBD2 matching over 7 bases. This CDR3 comprises 14 residues. The germline CDR1 and CDR2 sequences are SGHAT and FQNNGV. With 1 base clipped from V and 4 bases from J, the junction kept 2 bases outside the gene matches. DNA of the CDR3: TGTGCCAGCAGCTTAGGTCTAGCGGCAGATACGCAGTATTTT. Translation: CASSLGLAADTQYF.

As regards this clone: A read error may account for a junction end that differs from germline. The chain links TRBV6-5 to TRBJ1-5; a weak D match, TRBD1 (5 bases). Germline V gene sequence: CDR1 MNHEY, CDR2 SVGAGI. The CDR3 loop spans 15 amino acids. The CDR3 DNA follows: TGTGCCAGCAGTTACTCAAAGGGACTGGGGCAGCCCCGGCATTTT. It encodes CASSYSKGLGQPRHF.

This rearrangement joins TRBV11-1 to TRBJ2-7, with 11 bases matching TRBD2. The CDR3 has 16 amino acids. Germline values: CDR1 SGHAT, CDR2 FQDESV (reference sequence). V was pared by 5 bases and J by 0 bases, with 6 bases of the junction left unmatched. In nucleotides, the CDR3 is TGTGCCAGCAGCCATGTTAGCGGGAGGGCCTCCTACGAGCAGTACTTC. This sequence encodes CASSHVSGRASYEQYF.

The table lists this clone with a count of one. The chain is built from TRBV7-2 and TRBJ2-5; TRBD2 aligns across 11 bases. This CDR3 region has 14 residues. Germline loops: CDR1 SGHTA, CDR2 FQGNSA. Losses at the gene ends were 2 bases for V and 5 bases for J; bases not matched to a gene: 1. The chain's CDR3 is CASSLRTSGETQYF. Written as DNA, the CDR3 is TGTGCCAGCAGCTTAAGGACTAGCGGGGAGACCCAGTACTTC.

This clone appeared a single time. V is TRBV28 and J is TRBJ1-1; 7 bases are a match to TRBD1. Germline CDR1 MDHEN, CDR2 SYDVKM. The CDR3 consists of 14 residues. J lost 4 bases, V lost 3 bases, and 5 bases had no gene match. CDR3 in DNA: TGTGCCAGCAGTTTGGCATCAGGGGGCACTGAAGCTTTCTTT. Translating it yields CASSLASGGTEAFF. The whole variable domain, filled in from reference TRBV28 and TRBJ1-1, reads DVKVTQSSRYLVKRTGEKVFLECVQDMDHENMFWYRQDPGLGLRLIYFSYDVKMKEKGDIPEGYSVSREKKERFSLILESASTNQTSMYLCASSLASGGTEAFFGQGTRLTVV.